These 2 T cell receptor beta chains were all obtained from the same sample, sequenced in a study of T cells after yellow fever vaccination. TCRdb re-derived calls from the 5' RACE reads in MiXCR, one entry per CDR3 protein. This table holds roughly 250,000 distinct CDR3 sequences, 13% found once. Sequencing was performed on CD4+ T cells sorted from PBMCs, taken 45 days after the yellow fever booster vaccination. The receptors were gathered from a man aged 30 to 45 who received the YFV17D yellow fever vaccine.

The chain uses TRBV2 and TRBJ2-5, with 10 bases aligning to TRBD1. V lost 8 bases, J lost 7 bases, and 13 bases stayed unmatched. Germline loops: CDR1 SNHLY, CDR2 FYNNEI. This CDR3 spans 15 amino acids. This CDR3 reads CASPGPDRGRGTQYF. The CDR3 DNA reads as TGTGCCAGCCCGGGCCCCGACAGGGGGCGAGGGACCCAGTACTTC.

This chain connects TRBV20-1 to TRBJ2-3; 8 bases agree with TRBD1. Germline CDR1 reads DFQATT; CDR2 reads SNEGSKA (reference sequence). With 6 bases clipped from V and 2 bases from J, the junction kept 7 bases outside the gene matches. The CDR3 length is 14 residues. As DNA, the CDR3 is TGCAGTGCCCAGACAGGGGCGTACACAGATACGCAGTATTTT. The encoded protein is CSAQTGAYTDTQYF.